The TCR beta chain described here comes from a study of T cell responses to AZD1222 COVID-19 vaccine. Study findings and constraints: Seropositive AZD1222 recipients at baseline numbered only five or six. White British ancestry dominated among donors, who included more females, and clonal diversity was possibly underestimated. Variant regions that are unmutated are reportedly the target of nearly half of spike-specific TCRs.

CDR1 is LGHNA and CDR2 is YNFKEQ in the germline V gene. The CDR3 is 17 amino acids. The ends were cut back, 1 base at V and 5 bases at J, with 20 bases in the middle. Libraries were prepared by immunoSEQ multiplex PCR; TCRdb keeps only in-frame clonotypes and omits some of them. There are approximately 140,000 clones in the sample; about nine tenths occur only once, and approximately 1.6% lies in the top ten. Concerning this clone itself: Antigen specificity is unknown.

The V and J genes are TRBV4-2 and TRBJ1-2, with D possibly TRBD1 on 5 matching bases. The sample in question was peripheral blood, obtained 28 days after the second AZD1222 dose. This sequence was found in an adult who received the AZD1222 COVID-19 vaccine. CDR3 region: CASSQVGGNEGIYGYTF. The CDR3 DNA follows: TGTGCCAGCAGCCAAGTCGGGGGGAACGAGGGGATATATGGCTACACCTTC.